The clone carrying this TCR beta chain was counted a few times. Antigen: not known. Using a J-beta primer mix together with a sample-barcoded 5' primer, a second PCR was run for about 6 to 12 cycles. A minimum of 2.5 million CDR3-containing paired-end reads was obtained for each sample. TCRdb re-called the 5' RACE reads through MiXCR, storing one row per CDR3 protein. The top ten hold approximately 0.7% of the sample, which has around 990,000 distinct CDR3 sequences, around 27% seen once. This specimen belongs to a study of blood T cells in healthy people across ages. The germline CDR1 and CDR2 sequences are MNHNS and SASEGT. The CDR3 is made up of 18 amino acids. V dropped 5 bases and J dropped 1 base, with 22 bases sitting between them. Study outcomes and limitations: Older individuals had lower TCR beta diversity per million T cells (the decline was roughly linear).

This sample was also put to use in a study of T cells of mothers and their children. That source reports: Samples were provided by three healthy Caucasian mothers and their six children.

The V gene is TRBV6-1, the J gene TRBJ2-3; D not resolved. This receptor was taken from a girl aged 2-10 years in good health. Material: blood. The CDR3 reads CASSNRRGGLPGTDTQYF. CDR3 nucleotide sequence: TGTGCCAGCAGTAACCGCCGTGGTGGGCTACCAGGCACAGATACGCAGTATTTT.